This TCR beta chain was captured by sequencing in a study of T cell repertoires in cytomegalovirus infection. The wider study: Both CMV infection and a matching HLA type were indicated by public TCR beta signatures.

V was shortened by 5 bases and J by 0 bases, with 16 bases between the two germline ends. Germline values: CDR1 WSHSY, CDR2 SAAADI. The CDR3 contains 16 residues. Study results and limitations: Carriers of CMV plus the relevant HLA were identified by cumulative public TCR beta family frequency. CMV-specific TCR beta clonotypes restricted by HLA-C were the ones dominating the ex vivo response.

Details on this clonotype: The antigen is not known.

Each CDR3 protein gets one entry after TCRdb re-called the reads with MiXCR. The table records around 630,000 distinct CDR3 sequences, 20% to 25% of them present only once. This TCR derives from a human donor in good health (CMV status not recorded). Some clones in this sample may be carry-over from other donors' samples. This rearrangement joins TRBV10-2 to TRBJ1-1; D gene unclear. Input material: CD8+ T cells from PBMCs. Here the CDR3 reads CASSFPDTTLNTEAFF. The CDR3 coding sequence is TGCGCCAGCAGTTTTCCAGATACTACCCTGAACACTGAAGCTTTCTTT.